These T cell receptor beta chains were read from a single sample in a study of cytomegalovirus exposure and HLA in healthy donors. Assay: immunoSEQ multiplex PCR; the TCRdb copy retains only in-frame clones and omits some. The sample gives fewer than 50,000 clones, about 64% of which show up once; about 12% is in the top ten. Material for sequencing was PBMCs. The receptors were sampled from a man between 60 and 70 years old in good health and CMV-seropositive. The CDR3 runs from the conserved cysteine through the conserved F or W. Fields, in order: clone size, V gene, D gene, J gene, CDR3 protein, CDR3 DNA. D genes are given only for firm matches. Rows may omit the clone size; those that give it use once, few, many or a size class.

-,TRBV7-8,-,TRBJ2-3,CASSLDPRSTDTQYF,TGTGCCAGCAGTCTAGACCCGAGGAGCACAGATACGCAGTATTTT
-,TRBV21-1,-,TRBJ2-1,CASGGEGAHEQFF,TGTGCCAGCGGGGGTGAGGGGGCACATGAGCAGTTCTTC
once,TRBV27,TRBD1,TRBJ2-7,CASSPRQGYEQYF,TGTGCCAGCAGCCCTAGACAGGGTTACGAGCAGTACTTC
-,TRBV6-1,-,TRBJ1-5,CASSEGSTNQPQHF,TGTGCCAGCAGTGAAGGGAGCACCAATCAGCCCCAGCATTTT
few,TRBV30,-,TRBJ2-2,CAWSVRVSGQGRAGELFF,TGTGCCTGGAGTGTACGGGTGTCGGGGCAGGGGAGAGCCGGGGAGCTGTTTTTT
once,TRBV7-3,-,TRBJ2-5,CASSSQGRETQYF,TGTGCCAGCAGCTCACAGGGTAGAGAGACCCAGTACTTC
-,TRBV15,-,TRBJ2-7,CATSRGGYEQYF,TGTGCCACCTCTCGGGGTGGCTATGAGCAGTACTTC
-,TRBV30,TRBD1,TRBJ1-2,CAWRLSGGGYTF,TGTGCCTGGAGACTTTCAGGGGGTGGCTACACCTTC
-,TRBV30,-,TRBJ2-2,CAWTGPNTGELFF,TGTGCCTGGACAGGGCCGAACACCGGGGAGCTGTTTTTT
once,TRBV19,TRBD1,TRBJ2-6,CASSTSFGQGISGANVLTF,TGTGCCAGTAGTACATCTTTTGGACAGGGGATCTCTGGGGCCAACGTCCTGACTTTC
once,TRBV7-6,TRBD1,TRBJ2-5,CASRPTGGIRETQYF,TGTGCCAGCAGGCCCACAGGGGGTATACGAGAGACCCAGTACTTC
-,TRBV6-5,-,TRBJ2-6,CASSPFPSGANVLTF,TGTGCCAGCAGCCCTTTTCCTTCTGGGGCCAACGTCCTGACTTTC
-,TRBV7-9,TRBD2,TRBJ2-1,CASSPSIRTSGGSYNEQFF,TGTGCCAGCAGCCCATCCATACGGACTAGCGGGGGCTCCTACAATGAGCAGTTCTTC
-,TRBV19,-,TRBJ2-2,CASSISSGELFF,TGTGCCAGTAGTATAAGCTCCGGGGAGCTGTTTTTT
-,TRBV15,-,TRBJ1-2,CATSRGWEGGYTF,TGTGCCACCAGCAGAGGATGGGAGGGTGGCTACACCTTC
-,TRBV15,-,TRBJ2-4,CATSRGSPLRNIQYF,TGTGCCACCAGCAGAGGATCTCCGCTAAGAAACATTCAGTACTTC
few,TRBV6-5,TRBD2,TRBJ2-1,CASSITGTSADEQFF,TGTGCCAGCAGTATCACCGGGACTAGCGCAGATGAGCAGTTCTTC
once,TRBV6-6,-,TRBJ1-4,CASRTDSSNEKLFF,TGTGCCAGCAGGACGGACAGCTCAAATGAAAAACTGTTTTTT
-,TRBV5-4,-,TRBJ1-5,CASSLPGLNQPQHF,TGTGCCAGCAGCCTACCGGGACTCAATCAGCCCCAGCATTTT
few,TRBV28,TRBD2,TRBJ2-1,CASSFTGTMGEQFF,TGTGCCAGCAGTTTCACCGGGACTATGGGTGAGCAGTTCTTC
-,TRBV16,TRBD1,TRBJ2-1,CASSQTGGYNEQFF,TGTGCCAGCAGCCAGACAGGGGGATACAATGAGCAGTTCTTC
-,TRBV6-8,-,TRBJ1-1,CASTATGRAEAFF,TGTGCCAGCACCGCTACAGGGAGGGCTGAAGCTTTCTTT
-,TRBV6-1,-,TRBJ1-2,CASSGGTAVNYGYTF,TGTGCCAGCAGTGGGGGAACAGCGGTTAACTATGGCTACACCTTC
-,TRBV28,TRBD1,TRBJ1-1,CASSTETGVITEAFF,TGTGCCAGCAGCACAGAGACAGGGGTTATCACTGAAGCTTTCTTT
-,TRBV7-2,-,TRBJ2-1,CASSFSQITGNEQFF,TGTGCCAGCAGCTTTAGTCAGATAACGGGAAATGAGCAGTTCTTC
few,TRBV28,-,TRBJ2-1,CASSPSRMGLATNEQFF,TGTGCCAGCAGCCCCTCCAGAATGGGTCTTGCGACAAATGAGCAGTTCTTC
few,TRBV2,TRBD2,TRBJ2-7,CASTLSSSLAEVDEQYF,TGTGCCAGCACCCTCAGCAGTAGCCTAGCGGAGGTGGACGAGCAGTACTTC
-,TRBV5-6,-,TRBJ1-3,CASSLAVSGNTIYF,TGTGCCAGCAGCTTGGCCGTATCTGGAAACACCATATATTTT
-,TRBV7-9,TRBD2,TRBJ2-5,CASSGGTSGSGSETQYF,TGTGCCAGCAGCGGAGGAACAAGCGGGAGTGGGTCTGAGACCCAGTACTTC
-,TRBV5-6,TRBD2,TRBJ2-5,CASSTSLAGVEETQYF,TGTGCCAGCAGCACATCACTAGCGGGAGTGGAAGAGACCCAGTACTTC
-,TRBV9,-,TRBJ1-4,CASSASDSFNEKLFF,TGTGCCAGCAGCGCCTCTGACAGCTTTAATGAAAAACTGTTTTTT
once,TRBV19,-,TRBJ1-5,CASSMWQGNQPQHF,TGTGCCAGTAGTATGTGGCAGGGGAATCAGCCCCAGCATTTT
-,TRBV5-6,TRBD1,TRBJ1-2,CASKGQGARYGYTF,TGTGCCAGCAAGGGACAGGGGGCGCGTTATGGCTACACCTTC
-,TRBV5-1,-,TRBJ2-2,CASSLNQRNTGELFF,TGCGCCAGCAGCTTGAACCAGCGGAACACCGGGGAGCTGTTTTTT
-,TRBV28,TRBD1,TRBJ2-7,CASSFGTAYEQYF,TGTGCCAGCAGTTTCGGGACAGCATACGAGCAGTACTTC
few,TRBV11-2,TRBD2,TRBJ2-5,CASSDGTSGSMVETQYF,TGTGCCAGCAGCGACGGGACTAGCGGGAGTATGGTGGAGACCCAGTACTTC
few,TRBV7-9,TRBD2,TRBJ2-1,CASSLTWTSGGYNEQFF,TGTGCCAGCAGCTTAACATGGACTAGCGGGGGGTACAATGAGCAGTTCTTC
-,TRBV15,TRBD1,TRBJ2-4,CATSIGQAENIQYF,TGTGCCACCAGCATCGGACAGGCGGAAAACATTCAGTACTTC
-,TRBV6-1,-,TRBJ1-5,CASSRRTGASQPQHF,TGTGCCAGCAGTCGGAGGACCGGCGCGAGTCAGCCCCAGCATTTT
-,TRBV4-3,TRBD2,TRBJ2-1,CASSQDRGTSGTNEQFF,TGCGCCAGCAGCCAAGATAGGGGGACTAGCGGAACCAATGAGCAGTTCTTC
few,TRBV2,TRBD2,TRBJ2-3,CASRPFAGGKDTQYF,TGTGCCAGCAGACCCTTCGCGGGAGGGAAAGATACGCAGTATTTT
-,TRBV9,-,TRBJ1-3,CASSVGEGASGNTIYF,TGTGCCAGCAGCGTAGGGGAGGGAGCCTCTGGAAACACCATATATTTT
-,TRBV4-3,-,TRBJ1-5,CASSQDWGQGGQPQHF,TGCGCCAGCAGCCAAGACTGGGGGCAAGGGGGACAGCCCCAGCATTTT
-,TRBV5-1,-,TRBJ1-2,CASSLPSLVGLETDYGYTF,TGCGCCAGCAGCTTGCCGTCTTTAGTGGGGCTTGAGACTGACTATGGCTACACCTTC
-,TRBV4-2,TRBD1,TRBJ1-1,CASSQDRQGVRPEAFF,TGTGCCAGCAGCCAAGATAGGCAGGGGGTAAGGCCTGAAGCTTTCTTT
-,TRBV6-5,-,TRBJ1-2,CASSYGGYYGYTF,TGTGCCAGCAGTTACGGAGGGTACTATGGCTACACCTTC
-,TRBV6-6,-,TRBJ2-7,CASEEREGGSYEQYF,TGTGCCAGTGAGGAGCGAGAGGGGGGGTCTTACGAGCAGTACTTC
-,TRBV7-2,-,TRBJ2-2,CASARTGELFF,TGTGCCAGTGCGAGGACCGGGGAGCTGTTTTTT
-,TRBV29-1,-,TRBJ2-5,CSVGGRLQETQYF,TGCAGCGTTGGTGGCAGGCTACAAGAGACCCAGTACTTC
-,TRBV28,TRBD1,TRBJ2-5,CASSYGTVPQETQYF,TGTGCCAGCAGTTACGGGACAGTTCCCCAAGAGACCCAGTACTTC
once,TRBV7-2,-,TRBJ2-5,CASSLGFGAVQETQYF,TGTGCCAGCAGCTTAGGGTTCGGAGCGGTTCAAGAGACCCAGTACTTC
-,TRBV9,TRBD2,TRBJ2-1,CASSVDSGGNEQFF,TGTGCCAGCAGCGTAGATTCGGGAGGTAATGAGCAGTTCTTC
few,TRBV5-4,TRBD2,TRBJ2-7,CASSLGASGSYEQYF,TGTGCCAGCAGCTTGGGGGCTAGCGGGAGCTACGAGCAGTACTTC
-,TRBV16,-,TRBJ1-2,CASSQSPPYGYTF,TGTGCCAGCAGCCAATCCCCTCCGTATGGCTACACCTTC